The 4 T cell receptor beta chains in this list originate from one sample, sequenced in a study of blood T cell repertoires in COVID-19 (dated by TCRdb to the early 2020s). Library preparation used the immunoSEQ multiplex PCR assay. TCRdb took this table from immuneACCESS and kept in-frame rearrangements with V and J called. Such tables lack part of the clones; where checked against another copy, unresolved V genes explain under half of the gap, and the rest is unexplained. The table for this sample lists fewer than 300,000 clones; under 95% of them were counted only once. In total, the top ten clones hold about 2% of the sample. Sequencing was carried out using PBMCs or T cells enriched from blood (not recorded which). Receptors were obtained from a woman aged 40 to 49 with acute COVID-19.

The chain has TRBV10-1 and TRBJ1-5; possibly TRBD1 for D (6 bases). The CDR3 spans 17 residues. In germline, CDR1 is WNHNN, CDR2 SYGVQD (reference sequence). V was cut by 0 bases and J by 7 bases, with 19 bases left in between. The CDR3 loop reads CASSESTRQVGEQPQHF. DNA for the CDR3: TGCGCCAGCAGTGAGTCGACTCGACAGGTTGGGGAACAGCCCCAGCATTTT.

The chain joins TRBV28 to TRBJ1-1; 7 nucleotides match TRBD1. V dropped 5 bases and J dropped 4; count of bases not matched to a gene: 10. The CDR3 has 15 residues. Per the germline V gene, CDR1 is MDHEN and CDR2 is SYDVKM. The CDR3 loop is CASSPSTGLSTEAFF. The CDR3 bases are TGTGCCAGCAGTCCATCGACAGGGCTGAGCACTGAAGCTTTCTTT.

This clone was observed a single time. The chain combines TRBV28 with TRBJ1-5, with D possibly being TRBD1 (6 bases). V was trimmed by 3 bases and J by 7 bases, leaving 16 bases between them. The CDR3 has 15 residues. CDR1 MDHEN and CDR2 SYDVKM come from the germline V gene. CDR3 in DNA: TGTGCCAGCAGTTTTGCCGACAGGTTGAAACAGCCCCAGCATTTT. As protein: CASSFADRLKQPQHF.

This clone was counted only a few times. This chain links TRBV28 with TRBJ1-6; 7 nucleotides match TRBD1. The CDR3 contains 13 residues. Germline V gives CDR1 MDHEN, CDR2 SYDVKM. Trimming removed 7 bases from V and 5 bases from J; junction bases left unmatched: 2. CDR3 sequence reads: CASKQGHNSPLHF. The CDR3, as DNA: TGTGCCAGCAAACAGGGGCATAATTCACCCCTCCACTTT.